This T cell receptor (beta chain) was captured in a study of shared clonotypes between healthy human individuals. Study background: CD4 naive and CD4 memory each took three plates per donor, while CD8 naive took two and CD8 memory one.

Positively selected for CCR7, the CD45RO-negative cells used as naive CD8 cells excluded terminally differentiated effector memory CD45RA+ cells. For this clone: Its antigen is undetermined.

Some clones are missing from TCRdb's copy, which holds only in-frame ones; the method was immunoSEQ multiplex PCR. The repertoire consists of more than 550,000 clones, with around 90% occurring once and the leading ten covering approximately 24%. With 2 bases removed from V and 2 bases from J, the gap between germline ends came to 6 bases. Germline CDR1 is MNHEY and CDR2 is SVGAGI. The length of the CDR3 is 13 residues. Findings and caveats of the study: For naive CD4 cells, roughly 5.5% of clonotypes were shared across a handful of donors. The rarefaction results pointed to incomplete sorted-subset sequencing despite large depth. Clonotypes not shared had lower generation probabilities than those common to all four donors.

The rearrangement joins TRBV6-5 to TRBJ1-2; D is ambiguous. Material: naive CD8+ T cells sorted from blood. This receptor was obtained from a man aged 25-40 years in good health. The CDR3 is CASSYVGNYGYTF. The DNA for the CDR3 is TGTGCCAGCAGTTACGTGGGGAACTATGGCTACACCTTC.